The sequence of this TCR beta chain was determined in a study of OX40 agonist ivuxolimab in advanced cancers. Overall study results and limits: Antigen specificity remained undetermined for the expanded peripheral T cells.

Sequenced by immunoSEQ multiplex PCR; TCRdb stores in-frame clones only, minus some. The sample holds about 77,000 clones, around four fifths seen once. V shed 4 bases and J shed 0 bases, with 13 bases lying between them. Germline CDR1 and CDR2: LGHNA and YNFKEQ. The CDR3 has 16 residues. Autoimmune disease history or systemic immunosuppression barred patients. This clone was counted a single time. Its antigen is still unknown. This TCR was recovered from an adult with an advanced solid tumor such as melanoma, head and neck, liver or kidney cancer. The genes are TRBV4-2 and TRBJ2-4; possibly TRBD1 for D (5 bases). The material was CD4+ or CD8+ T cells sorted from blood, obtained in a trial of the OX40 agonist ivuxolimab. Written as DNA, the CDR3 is TGTGCCAGCAGCCTGCAGGGCGACCTAGCCAAAAACATTCAGTACTTC. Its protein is CASSLQGDLAKNIQYF.